These 5 T cell receptor beta chains were all obtained from the same sample, sequenced in a study of cytomegalovirus exposure and HLA in healthy donors. The PCR contained 60 Vbeta and 13 Jbeta primers. Profiling relied on immunoSEQ multiplex PCR, and the TCRdb table lists in-frame clones only, not all of them. The sample contains approximately 79,000 clones, 78% of which appear only once. Sequenced material: PBMCs. The receptors come from a male donor in good health and CMV-seropositive.

This rearrangement joins TRBV11-1 to TRBJ2-5; D unresolved. Germline CDR1 is SGHAT and CDR2 is FQDESV (reference sequence). V shed 6 bases and J shed 1 base, with 9 bases lying between them. This CDR3 has 13 residues. The CDR3 region has the DNA TGTGCCAGCAGAACTGAATCCCAAGAGACCCAGTACTTC. Amino acid sequence: CASRTESQETQYF. Complete variable domain (other parts from reference TRBV11-1 and TRBJ2-5): EAEVAQSPRYKITEKSQAVAFWCDPISGHATLYWYRQILGQGPELLVQFQDESVVDDSQLPKDRFSAERLKGVDSTLKIQPAELGDSAMYLCASRTESQETQYFGPGTRLLVL.

The chain recombines TRBV5-1 with TRBJ2-7, with D perhaps TRBD1 (6 bases). Deletions cut 1 base from V and 0 bases from J, with 8 bases between. The V gene's germline CDR1 is SGHRS and CDR2 YFSETQ. The CDR3 has 14 residues. The CDR3 here is CASSLLDSSYEQYF. The CDR3 nucleotides are TGCGCCAGCAGCTTGTTGGACAGCTCCTACGAGCAGTACTTC.

This clone was seen once. The rearrangement uses TRBV5-1 and TRBJ1-1; D gene ambiguous. The CDR3 covers 13 residues. Germline V gene sequence: CDR1 SGHRS, CDR2 YFSETQ. Trimming removed 0 bases at V and 9 bases at J, with 12 bases between. CDR3 DNA: TGCGCCAGCAGCTTGGGGTTAGCACGGCAAGCTTTCTTT. Translation: CASSLGLARQAFF.

This chain uses TRBV28 with TRBJ1-4, with TRBD1 as a possible D gene (6 bases). The V end was cut by 11 bases, the J end by 7 bases, with 17 bases between. The CDR3 is made up of 13 amino acids. Germline-derived CDR1 and CDR2 are MDHEN and SYDVKM. CDR3 residues: CAGRGGMSEKLFF. The CDR3, as DNA: TGTGCCGGACGGGGGGGCATGTCTGAAAAACTGTTTTTT. Variable domain in full (rest from reference TRBV28 and TRBJ1-4): DVKVTQSSRYLVKRTGEKVFLECVQDMDHENMFWYRQDPGLGLRLIYFSYDVKMKEKGDIPEGYSVSREKKERFSLILESASTNQTSMYLCAGRGGMSEKLFFGSGTQLSVL.

V and J are TRBV7-2 and TRBJ2-7; TRBD1 aligns across 9 bases. V lost 4 bases and J lost 4; bases outside the gene matches: 17. Germline-derived CDR1 and CDR2 are SGHTA and FQGNSA. The CDR3 is 18 amino acids. The CDR3 sequence is CASSSLQGAGFQTYEQYF. In DNA form, the CDR3 reads TGTGCCAGCAGCTCCCTACAGGGGGCAGGATTTCAGACATACGAGCAGTACTTC.